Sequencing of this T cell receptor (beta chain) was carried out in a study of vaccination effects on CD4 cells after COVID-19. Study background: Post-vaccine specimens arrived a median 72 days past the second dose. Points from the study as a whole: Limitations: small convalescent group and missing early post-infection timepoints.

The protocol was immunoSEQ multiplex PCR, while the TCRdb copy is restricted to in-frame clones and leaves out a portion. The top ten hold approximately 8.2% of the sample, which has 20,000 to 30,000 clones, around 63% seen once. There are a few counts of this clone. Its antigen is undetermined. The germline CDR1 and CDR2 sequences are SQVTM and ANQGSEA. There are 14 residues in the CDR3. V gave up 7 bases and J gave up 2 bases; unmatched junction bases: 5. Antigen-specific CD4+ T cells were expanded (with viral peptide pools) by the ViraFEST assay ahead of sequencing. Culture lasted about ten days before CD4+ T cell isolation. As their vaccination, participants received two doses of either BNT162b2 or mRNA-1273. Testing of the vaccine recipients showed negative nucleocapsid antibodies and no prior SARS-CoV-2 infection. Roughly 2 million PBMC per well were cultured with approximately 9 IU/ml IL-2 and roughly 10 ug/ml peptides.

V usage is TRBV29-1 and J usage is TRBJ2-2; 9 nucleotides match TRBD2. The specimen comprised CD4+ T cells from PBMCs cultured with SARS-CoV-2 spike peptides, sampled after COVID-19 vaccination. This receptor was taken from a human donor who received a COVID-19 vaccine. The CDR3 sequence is CSAQLAGNTGELFF. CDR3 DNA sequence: TGCAGCGCCCAGCTAGCGGGAAACACCGGGGAGCTGTTTTTT.